This T cell receptor beta chain was obtained from a study of blood T cell repertoires in COVID-19. The wider study: PBMCs, B-cell-depleted T cells, or T cells provided the cDNA or gDNA that made up the material.

Germline trimming cut 4 bases from V and 5 bases from J; bases unmatched to any gene: 5. Per the germline V gene, CDR1 is LNHDA and CDR2 is SQIVND (reference sequence). The CDR3 length is 15 residues. Repertoires were generated with immunoSEQ multiplex PCR, while TCRdb's copy carries only in-frame clones and drops some. In the table there are 100,000 to 150,000 clones, around 89% of which are singletons. Seattle enrolled patients during active infection and tracked them longitudinally. V usage is TRBV19 and J usage is TRBJ1-4; TRBD1 agrees at 9 bases. This receptor was taken from a man in his 60s with COVID-19, enrolled during active disease. Sequenced material: peripheral blood. CDR3 region: CASSTHRGRNEKLFF. The CDR3 DNA reads TGTGCCAGTAGTACCCACAGGGGGCGGAATGAAAAACTGTTTTTT.